Sequencing of this T cell receptor (beta chain) was carried out in a study of T cells after yellow fever vaccination. Study background: Fractions of low cell number were prepared using SMART-Seq v4 Ultra Low Input.

This CDR3 is 14 amino acids long. Germline V gives CDR1 SGHTA, CDR2 FQGNSA. Deletions cut 5 bases from V and 5 bases from J, with 12 bases between. Worth noting for this clonotype: Its antigen is unknown.

Making TCR cDNA involved 5'RACE template switching, which added UMIs and a universal primer site. TCRdb recomputed calls from the 5' RACE reads with MiXCR, one row per CDR3 protein. The data show about 340,000 distinct CDR3 sequences, about 12% seen once. Whole-study results and caveats: The booster saw the reappearance of most primary-vaccination clones (around 96% CD4, about 90% CD8).

The clonotype was recovered from a man between 18 and 29 years old who received the YFV17D yellow fever vaccine. Here the sequenced sample was CD4+ T cells sorted from PBMCs, taken 15 days after the yellow fever booster vaccination. The chain combines TRBV7-2 with TRBJ1-4, with D possibly TRBD1 on 5 matching bases. CDR3 bases: TGTGCCAGCAGCCGTGGAGGGGCGAATGAAAAACTGTTTTTT. Translation: CASSRGGANEKLFF.